The next 18 T cell receptor beta chains were all read from a single sample in a study of blood T cell repertoires in COVID-19. Here immunoSEQ multiplex PCR was the method, and the copy in TCRdb shows in-frame clones only, minus some. The sample holds around 320,000 clones, approximately 89% seen once. Sequenced material: PBMCs or T cells enriched from blood (not recorded which). The receptor source for this set is a woman aged 45-65 years who had been exposed to COVID-19.

This clone was detected only once. The chain joins TRBV2 to TRBJ1-1, with TRBD1 as a possible D gene (5 bases). Germline loops: CDR1 SNHLY, CDR2 FYNNEI. This CDR3 has 13 residues. Trimming removed 6 bases from V and 4 bases from J, with 12 bases in between. Here the CDR3 reads CASRQGGSTEAFF. The CDR3 nucleotides are TGTGCCAGCAGGCAGGGCGGTAGCACTGAAGCTTTCTTT.

The genes are TRBV7-2 and TRBJ2-7; 8 bases map to TRBD1. Germline assignment: CDR1 SGHTA and CDR2 FQGNSA. CDR3 length: 16 residues. V lost 1 base and J lost 2; bases outside the gene matches: 7. The CDR3 reads CASSLVLDRAPYEQYF. The CDR3 DNA sequence: TGTGCCAGCAGCTTAGTGCTGGACAGGGCACCCTACGAGCAGTACTTC.

The chain carries TRBV28 and TRBJ1-3; 7 nucleotides align to TRBD1. Trimming cost V 7 bases and J 2 bases; bases outside gene matches: 8. Germline CDR1 and CDR2: MDHEN and SYDVKM. This CDR3 region has 15 residues. The CDR3 sequence: CASKIQGTPGNTIYF. CDR3 sequence (DNA): TGTGCCAGCAAAATACAGGGGACCCCTGGAAACACCATATATTTT.

The V gene is TRBV28, the J gene TRBJ1-4, with D tentatively TRBD1 (5 bases). The CDR3 runs to 17 residues. The V gene lost 6 bases and the J gene lost 10 bases, with 27 bases spanning the gap. From germline, CDR1 is MDHEN and CDR2 SYDVKM. The CDR3 sequence is CASSLQRPGLTEGKLFF. The CDR3 DNA sequence: TGTGCCAGCAGCTTACAGCGACCGGGACTTACAGAGGGAAAACTGTTTTTT.

This clone was detected only a few times. The V call is TRBV4-1, the J call TRBJ1-2; 10 bases align to TRBD1. J lost 8 bases, V lost 4 bases, and 10 bases had no gene match. Germline CDR1 and CDR2: MGHRA and YSYEKL. The CDR3 has 15 amino acids. CDR3 sequence reads: CASSLNRDRGRGYTF. DNA of the CDR3: TGCGCCAGCAGCCTGAACCGGGACAGGGGAAGAGGCTACACCTTC.

The chain couples TRBV18 to TRBJ2-5; 9 bases map to TRBD2. Germline assignment: CDR1 KGHSH and CDR2 LQKENI. Trimming cost V 8 bases and J 1 base; bases outside gene matches: 8. There are 15 residues in the CDR3. The CDR3 sequence is CASTPRGGSQETQYF. CDR3 coding DNA: TGTGCCAGCACCCCGCGGGGGGGCTCCCAAGAGACCCAGTACTTC.

The CDR3 loop reads CRPGGEHGYTF. CDR3 bases: TGCAGGCCCGGAGGTGAACATGGCTACACCTTC. The chain joins TRBV20-1 to TRBJ1-2; D not resolved. The CDR3 totals 11 residues. Germline V gene sequence: CDR1 DFQATT, CDR2 SNEGSKA (reference sequence).

The J gene is TRBJ2-7, the V gene TRBV5-6; 9 positions agree with TRBD1. Germline V gene data show CDR1 as SGHDT and CDR2 as YYEEEE. The CDR3 loop spans 13 amino acids. Trimming took 4 bases from V and 7 from J; bases not matched to a gene: 6. In DNA, the CDR3 is TGTGCCAGCAGCCGGGACAGGGCGGGAGAGCAGTACTTC. Translating gives CASSRDRAGEQYF.

The chain uses TRBV14 and TRBJ1-1, with TRBD1 matching over 10 bases. The J segment lost 9 bases and the V segment lost 1 base, leaving 8 bases of the junction unmatched. This CDR3 spans 15 amino acids. Germline V gene data show CDR1 as SGHDN and CDR2 as FVKESK. CDR3 in DNA: TGTGCCAGCAGCCAAGTATCCCGACAGGGGGCTAAAGCTTTCTTT. This gives the protein CASSQVSRQGAKAFF.

The chain links TRBV7-9 to TRBJ1-1; TRBD1 aligns across 10 bases. The CDR3 extends over 14 amino acids. Trimming at V came to 8 bases and at J to 6 bases, leaving 9 bases not matched to a gene. Germline V CDR1 and CDR2: SEHNR, FQNEAQ (reference sequence). CDR3 amino acids: CASGKTGGTSEAFF. In DNA, the CDR3 is TGTGCCAGCGGAAAGACAGGGGGCACTTCTGAAGCTTTCTTT.

V usage is TRBV29-1 and J usage is TRBJ2-1, with unresolved D. CDR3 length equals 11 residues. The V end was cut by 7 bases, the J end by 3 bases, with 7 bases between. Per germline, CDR1 SQVTM and CDR2 ANQGSEA. The CDR3 loop is CSGYSYNEQFF. CDR3 DNA: TGCAGCGGATACAGCTACAATGAGCAGTTCTTC.

In this sample, this clone turned up once. The V call is TRBV7-9, the J call TRBJ2-5; D is possibly TRBD1 (5 bases). The CDR3 totals 12 residues. Trimming removed 5 bases from V and 4 bases from J, with 8 bases in between. Germline values: CDR1 SEHNR, CDR2 FQNEAQ (reference sequence). CDR3 residues: CASSNTGETQYF. In DNA form, the CDR3 reads TGTGCCAGCAGCAACACAGGAGAGACCCAGTACTTC.

This chain joins TRBV4-1 and TRBJ1-1, with 8 bases fitting TRBD1. This CDR3 has 18 amino acids. From germline, CDR1 is MGHRA and CDR2 YSYEKL. V was clipped by 0 bases and J by 1 base; unmatched bases: 10. CDR3 DNA sequence: TGCGCCAGCAGCCAAGATTACCCAGCCGGGACAGGGAACACTGAAGCTTTCTTT. Translating gives CASSQDYPAGTGNTEAFF.

A single count supports this clone. The J gene is TRBJ2-2, the V gene TRBV25-1; D possibly corresponds to TRBD2 (5 bases). CDR1 is MGHDK and CDR2 is SYGVNS in the germline V gene. This CDR3 is built from 17 residues. Trimming took 1 base from V and 2 from J, leaving 14 bases between them. The CDR3 reads CASSESPSGINTGELFF. CDR3 sequence (DNA): TGTGCCAGCAGTGAATCCCCCTCGGGGATCAACACCGGGGAGCTGTTTTTT.

The V gene is TRBV28, the J gene TRBJ1-1, with 7 bases fitting TRBD1. This CDR3 has 15 amino acids. Germline-derived CDR1 and CDR2 are MDHEN and SYDVKM. Trimming took 5 bases from V and 6 from J; bases not matched to a gene: 12. CDR3 amino acids: CASSPRQGTFAEAFF. In DNA, the CDR3 is TGTGCCAGCAGTCCCCGACAGGGCACTTTTGCTGAAGCTTTCTTT.

The J gene is TRBJ1-1, the V gene TRBV19, with TRBD1 matching 7 bases. V gave up 1 base and J gave up 6 bases; unmatched junction bases: 5. Per the germline V gene, CDR1 is LNHDA and CDR2 is SQIVND (reference sequence). The CDR3 has 14 residues. CDR3 in DNA: TGTGCCAGTAGTATAGCAGGGGGGACGGCTGAAGCTTTCTTT. Protein sequence: CASSIAGGTAEAFF.

The chain employs TRBV11-2 and TRBJ2-7; D might be TRBD1 (6 bases). CDR3 length equals 13 residues. The V end was cut by 4 bases, the J end by 7 bases, with 14 bases between. The germline V gene encodes CDR1 SGHAT and CDR2 FQNNGV. The CDR3 reads CASSWGTTYEQYF. In nucleotides, the CDR3 is TGTGCCAGCAGCTGGGGGACAACGTATGAGCAGTACTTC.

This clone was seen just once. The chain couples TRBV6-4 to TRBJ2-3; D might be TRBD2 (5 bases). The CDR3 totals 16 residues. V dropped 0 bases and J dropped 1 base, with 11 bases sitting between them. CDR1 is MRHNA, CDR2 SNTAGT, per germline. The CDR3 spells CASSDSTTGGTDTQYF. The CDR3, as DNA: TGTGCCAGCAGTGACTCTACTACCGGGGGCACAGATACGCAGTATTTT.